Presented here are 32 T cell receptor beta chains from one specimen sequenced in a study of graft-versus-host responses after intestinal transplantation. Assay used: immunoSEQ multiplex PCR; TCRdb lists only in-frame clones, some missing. The sample has roughly 14,000 clones, 80% to 90% seen once; the top ten hold roughly 6.6%. The material sequenced was bone marrow, taken around 120 days after intestinal transplantation. The receptors were gathered from a human patient who received an intestinal transplant, so some T cells may come from the graft donor.

This chain uses TRBV28 with TRBJ2-6; no clear D. The germline gives CDR1 MDHEN, CDR2 SYDVKM. The germline V and J ends were trimmed by 7 bases and 4 bases, with 8 bases remaining between them. This CDR3 is built from 13 residues. CDR3 amino acids: CASNLSGANVLTF. For the CDR3, the DNA is TGTGCCAGCAATTTGTCGGGGGCCAACGTCCTGACTTTC.

V gene TRBV27 combines with J gene TRBJ1-1; tentatively, D is TRBD1 (6 bases). Germline CDR1 reads MNHEY; CDR2 reads SMNVEV (reference sequence). Trimming left V 2 bases short and J 1 base short, with 14 bases between. The CDR3 has 16 amino acids. CDR3 region: CASSLGGKGGNTEAFF. CDR3 in DNA: TGTGCCAGCAGTTTAGGTGGGAAAGGGGGGAACACTGAAGCTTTCTTT.

The chain recombines TRBV7-2 with TRBJ1-1, with D possibly matching TRBD1 (6 bases). The CDR3 covers 15 residues. The germline V and J ends were trimmed by 5 bases and 0 bases, with 13 bases remaining between them. The germline V gene has CDR1 SGHTA and CDR2 FQGNSA. CDR3 coding DNA: TGTGCCAGCAGCCTCCGGACAGCAATGAACACTGAAGCTTTCTTT. As protein: CASSLRTAMNTEAFF.

The chain carries TRBV4-1 and TRBJ2-1, with D uncertain. V was clipped by 4 bases and J by 0 bases, with 16 bases between them. Germline CDR1 is MGHRA and CDR2 is YSYEKL. The CDR3 is 17 amino acids. The CDR3 DNA sequence: TGCGCCAGCAGCCCCATATTCAAGCGTAGCTCCTACAATGAGCAGTTCTTC. Residues: CASSPIFKRSSYNEQFF.

The J gene is TRBJ1-1, the V gene TRBV27; D is possibly TRBD1 (5 bases). The CDR3 is 16 residues long. The V gene lost 3 bases and the J gene lost 3 bases, with 17 bases spanning the gap. Germline values: CDR1 MNHEY, CDR2 SMNVEV (reference sequence). The CDR3 sequence is CASSFMSGGRHTEAFF. Written as DNA, the CDR3 is TGTGCCAGCAGTTTCATGTCCGGGGGAAGACACACTGAAGCTTTCTTT.

This sequence joins TRBV27 and TRBJ2-7; D is ambiguous. The ends were cut back, 3 bases at V and 7 bases at J, with 13 bases in the middle. Germline lookup yields CDR1 MNHEY and CDR2 SMNVEV (reference sequence). CDR3 length: 13 amino acids. CDR3 amino acids: CASSLVDRFEQYF. Written as DNA, the CDR3 is TGTGCCAGCAGTTTGGTGGATCGTTTTGAGCAGTACTTC.

The count of this clone is one. The chain is built from TRBV19 and TRBJ1-2, with TRBD1 identical over 7 bases. The trim removed 4 bases at V and 4 bases at J, leaving 9 bases unmatched. The CDR3 is 15 residues long. The V gene's germline CDR1 is LNHDA and CDR2 SQIVND (reference sequence). The CDR3 DNA reads TGTGCCAGTAGTAGATCTCTTCGACAGGGCTATGGCTACACCTTC. This codes for CASSRSLRQGYGYTF.

This sequence joins TRBV5-1 and TRBJ2-1, with D possibly matching TRBD1 (5 bases). V lost 0 bases to trimming and J lost 0 bases, with 7 bases between them. Germline assignment: CDR1 SGHRS and CDR2 YFSETQ. The CDR3 contains 15 residues. For the CDR3, the DNA is TGCGCCAGCAGCTTGGGACAGAGCTCCTACAATGAGCAGTTCTTC. As protein: CASSLGQSSYNEQFF.

This chain joins TRBV10-3 and TRBJ1-1, with D possibly being TRBD1 (5 bases). The CDR3 is 13 residues long. Trimming stripped 7 bases from V and 0 bases from J, with 9 bases between. Germline V CDR1 and CDR2: ENHRY, SYGVKD. The CDR3 spells CAITGTVNTEAFF. CDR3 nucleotides: TGTGCCATCACCGGGACGGTGAACACTGAAGCTTTCTTT.

J is TRBJ2-5 and V is TRBV15, with D possibly TRBD2 on 6 matching bases. V was trimmed by 0 bases and J by 2 bases, leaving 10 bases between them. CDR3 size: 15 residues. Germline assignment: CDR1 LNHNV and CDR2 YYDKDF (reference sequence). As DNA, the CDR3 is TGTGCCACCAGCAGAGATCCAGGAGGGCAAGAGACCCAGTACTTC. As protein: CATSRDPGGQETQYF.

A remark on this clone: This sample also contains other DNA sequences that code for the same CDR3. The gene calls are TRBV7-2 and TRBJ2-1, with D maybe TRBD1 (5 bases). CDR3 size: 14 residues. Germline V gene lookup returns CDR1 SGHTA and CDR2 FQGNSA. V dropped 3 bases and J dropped 1 base, with 7 bases sitting between them. The CDR3 here is CASSFGHSYNEQFF. In nucleotides, the CDR3 is TGTGCCAGCAGCTTTGGACATTCCTACAATGAGCAGTTCTTC.

The chain links TRBV5-1 to TRBJ2-5; 10 nucleotides align to TRBD2. The germline gives CDR1 SGHRS, CDR2 YFSETQ. With 0 bases clipped from V and 1 base from J, the junction kept 6 bases outside the gene matches. The CDR3 length is 17 residues. The CDR3 is CASSLALAGTPQETQYF. CDR3 DNA: TGCGCCAGCAGCTTGGCACTAGCGGGAACCCCCCAAGAGACCCAGTACTTC.

This clone was recorded once. This rearrangement joins TRBV4-3 to TRBJ2-5, with 7 positions matching TRBD1. The CDR3 has 15 residues. V shed 5 bases, J shed 2 bases, and the junction held 8 bases outside the gene matches. Germline CDR1 LGHNA, CDR2 YSLEER. The DNA for the CDR3 is TGCGCCAGCAGCTTCTCCGTGGACAGGCAAGAGACCCAGTACTTC. Translation: CASSFSVDRQETQYF.

The chain links TRBV5-4 to TRBJ2-3, with 8 bases lining up with TRBD1. Germline V CDR1 and CDR2: SGHNT, YYREEE (reference sequence). J gave up 6 bases and V 4 bases, and 13 bases lay outside the gene matches. This CDR3 has 16 amino acids. In DNA, the CDR3 is TGTGCCAGCAGCATTCTACGGACAGGGAGATCTGATACGCAGTATTTT. Protein product: CASSILRTGRSDTQYF.

The rearrangement links TRBV5-6 to TRBJ2-3, with 7 bases matching TRBD2. The CDR3 sequence is 15 residues long. CDR1 SGHDT and CDR2 YYEEEE come from the germline V gene. The J segment lost 0 bases and the V segment lost 4 bases, leaving 5 bases of the junction unmatched. This CDR3 is CASSGLEESTDTQYF. The DNA for the CDR3 is TGTGCCAGCAGCGGACTAGAGGAGAGCACAGATACGCAGTATTTT.

The rearrangement joins TRBV28 to TRBJ1-4; unclear D gene. V was cut by 1 base and J by 13 bases, with 34 bases left in between. CDR3 length equals 20 residues. In germline, CDR1 is MDHEN, CDR2 SYDVKM. CDR3 residues: CASSLSAPHLSPVYSLRLFF. CDR3 DNA: TGTGCCAGCAGTTTATCCGCCCCTCACTTATCCCCTGTATACAGTTTACGACTGTTTTTT.

This clone has just one count. V is TRBV9 and J is TRBJ2-1; TRBD2 matches at 9 bases. Germline CDR1 is SGDLS and CDR2 is YYNGEE. The CDR3 loop spans 15 amino acids. V gave up 2 bases and J gave up 4 bases; unmatched junction bases: 4. The CDR3 nucleotides are TGTGCCAGCAGCGTCGGGACTAGCAGGTACAATGAGCAGTTCTTC. Translation: CASSVGTSRYNEQFF.

The chain recombines TRBV5-6 with TRBJ2-7; tentative D call: TRBD2 (5 bases). The germline V gene has CDR1 SGHDT and CDR2 YYEEEE. There are 17 residues in the CDR3. Trimming shortened V by 4 bases and J by 7 bases, and 27 bases separated the two germline ends. The CDR3 loop reads CASSPRGRRAILREQYF. The CDR3 DNA follows: TGTGCCAGCAGCCCCCGGGGAAGACGTGCAATTCTACGGGAGCAGTACTTC.

This rearrangement joins TRBV5-1 to TRBJ2-1; 11 positions match TRBD1. Germline lookup yields CDR1 SGHRS and CDR2 YFSETQ. Trimming removed 4 bases from V and 5 bases from J; junction bases left unmatched: 5. CDR3 length: 15 amino acids. The CDR3 reads CASSPGQGAHNEQFF. In DNA form, the CDR3 reads TGCGCCAGCAGCCCTGGACAGGGGGCCCACAATGAGCAGTTCTTC.

The chain joins TRBV10-3 to TRBJ1-3; the D is unclear. The CDR3 length is 13 residues. V was pared by 2 bases and J by 9 bases, with 11 bases between. Germline V gene data show CDR1 as ENHRY and CDR2 as SYGVKD. For the CDR3, the DNA is TGTGCCATCAGTGAGACTCAGGAGGGCACCATATATTTT. It specifies CAISETQEGTIYF.

The V and J genes are TRBV7-3 and TRBJ2-1, with TRBD2 matching over 10 bases. The V segment lost 1 base and the J segment 1 base; nucleotides outside the gene matches: 7. The germline V gene has CDR1 SGHTA and CDR2 FQGTGA. The CDR3 extends over 18 amino acids. CDR3 in amino acids: CASSLNPSSGSSYNEQFF. DNA for the CDR3: TGTGCCAGCAGCTTAAACCCCTCTAGCGGGAGTTCCTACAATGAGCAGTTCTTC. The full variable domain, with the rest looked up from reference TRBV7-3 and TRBJ2-1, is GAGVSQTPSNKVTEKGKYVELRCDPISGHTALYWYRQSLGQGPEFLIYFQGTGAADDSGLPNDRFFAVRPEGSVSTLKIQRTERGDSAVYLCASSLNPSSGSSYNEQFFGPGTRLTVL.

This chain connects TRBV6-1 to TRBJ2-7, with 8 nucleotides matching TRBD2. V shed 0 bases, J shed 1 base, and the junction held 5 bases outside the gene matches. The germline CDR1 and CDR2 sequences are MNHNS and SASEGT. The CDR3 length is 16 residues. DNA for the CDR3: TGTGCCAGCAGTGAAGCATTAGCGGGATCTTCCTACGAGCAGTACTTC. Its protein product is CASSEALAGSSYEQYF.

V and J are TRBV28 and TRBJ2-5, with unresolved D. The CDR3 runs 11 residues. Germline V lookup: CDR1 MDHEN, CDR2 SYDVKM. V lost 4 bases to trimming and J lost 2 bases, with 2 bases between them. The CDR3 region has the DNA TGTGCCAGCAGTTATCAAGAGACCCAGTACTTC. The encoded protein is CASSYQETQYF.

The genes are TRBV4-1 and TRBJ1-1; TRBD1 is a possible D gene (5 bases). The CDR3 sequence is 13 residues long. Germline lookup yields CDR1 MGHRA and CDR2 YSYEKL. V was cut by 3 bases and J by 6 bases, with 11 bases left in between. The CDR3 spells CASSQGPDSEAFF. DNA for the CDR3: TGCGCCAGCAGCCAGGGGCCAGATTCTGAAGCTTTCTTT.

This clone was detected only once. The chain combines TRBV2 with TRBJ1-3; TRBD1 might be the D (5 bases). V gave up 2 bases and J gave up 7 bases, with 18 bases separating them. CDR3 length: 16 residues. Germline CDR1 and CDR2: SNHLY and FYNNEI. The CDR3 sequence: CASSERGSLRGNTIYF. The CDR3 DNA follows: TGTGCCAGCAGTGAAAGGGGAAGTCTTCGTGGGAACACCATATATTTT.

This rearrangement joins TRBV28 to TRBJ2-7; TRBD2 might be the D (6 bases). Germline V gene sequence: CDR1 MDHEN, CDR2 SYDVKM. With 3 bases removed from V and 3 bases from J, the gap between germline ends came to 6 bases. The CDR3 consists of 12 residues. DNA of the CDR3: TGTGCCAGCAGTTTGGGGGGCTACGAGCAGTACTTC. This gives the protein CASSLGGYEQYF.

The chain uses TRBV30 and TRBJ2-7, with no clear D. Germline CDR1 and CDR2: GTSNPN and SVGIG (reference sequence). The CDR3 spans 11 residues. V dropped 2 bases and J dropped 4 bases, with 6 bases sitting between them. The CDR3 protein is CAWSPGYEQYF. The CDR3 DNA is TGTGCCTGGAGTCCTGGTTACGAGCAGTACTTC. Variable domain in full (rest from reference TRBV30 and TRBJ2-7): SQTIHQWPATLVQPVGSPLSLECTVEGTSNPNLYWYRQAAGRGLQLLFYSVGIGQISSEVPQNLSASRPQDRQFILSSKKLLLSDSGFYLCAWSPGYEQYFGPGTRLTVT.

The chain is built from TRBV9 and TRBJ2-1; 7 positions match TRBD2. The trim removed 3 bases at V and 3 bases at J, leaving 24 bases unmatched. The CDR3 has 21 amino acids. The germline V gene encodes CDR1 SGDLS and CDR2 YYNGEE. CDR3 residues: CASSGKARPPLREGLYNEQFF. DNA of the CDR3: TGTGCCAGCAGCGGGAAAGCTAGGCCGCCACTAAGGGAGGGGCTCTACAATGAGCAGTTCTTC.

Sample share makes this clone medium-sized (0.01 to 0.1%). The chain recombines TRBV27 with TRBJ1-5; 10 bases line up with TRBD1. Germline values: CDR1 MNHEY, CDR2 SMNVEV (reference sequence). The CDR3 has 17 amino acids. V gave up 5 bases and J gave up 0 bases; unmatched junction bases: 7. Here the CDR3 DNA reads TGTGCCAGCAGTCCCGGGACAGGGGTTTATAGCAATCAGCCCCAGCATTTT. Amino acids: CASSPGTGVYSNQPQHF.

The rearrangement uses TRBV28 and TRBJ1-1; no clear D. CDR3 length: 14 amino acids. V lost 5 bases and J lost 5, with 15 bases in between. Germline CDR1 MDHEN, CDR2 SYDVKM. For the CDR3, the DNA is TGTGCCAGCAGTCCACCGATGGGGAGGACTGAAGCTTTCTTT. This translates into CASSPPMGRTEAFF.

J is TRBJ2-7 and V is TRBV9, with D tentatively TRBD1 or TRBD2 (6 bases each). Germline loops: CDR1 SGDLS, CDR2 YYNGEE. CDR3 size: 15 residues. V lost 0 bases and J 7 bases, leaving 17 bases between the germline ends. The CDR3 nucleotides read TGTGCCAGCAGCGTAGGCTCCGGGGGCTCGCGAGAGCAGTACTTC. This encodes CASSVGSGGSREQYF.

The rearrangement uses TRBV5-4 and TRBJ2-2, with 7 bases aligning to TRBD1. Germline CDR1 reads SGHNT; CDR2 reads YYREEE (reference sequence). The length of the CDR3 is 14 residues. Unmatched junction bases numbered 1, after V lost 0 bases and J lost 5 bases. Written as DNA, the CDR3 is TGTGCCAGCAGCTTGGACAGGGGTACCGGGGAGCTGTTTTTT. This encodes CASSLDRGTGELFF.